This TCR beta chain appears in the sequencing data of a study of blood T cell repertoires in COVID-19. Produced via immunoSEQ multiplex PCR; TCRdb's table is partial and in-frame only. The data contain some 55,000 clones, over 75% of them singletons. CDR3 size: 17 residues. The ends were cut back, 1 base at V and 0 bases at J, with 16 bases in the middle. Germline assignment: CDR1 MGHRA and CDR2 YSYEKL. This rearrangement joins TRBV4-1 to TRBJ2-7; D is unresolved. This receptor was identified in a man aged 55 to 70 with acute or convalescent COVID-19. Sequencing was done on a sample of peripheral blood. The CDR3 is CASSQVDGLPHSYEQYF. For the CDR3, the DNA is TGCGCCAGCAGCCAAGTCGATGGGCTTCCCCACTCCTACGAGCAGTACTTC.